A selection of T cell receptor beta chains follows, all from one sample in a study of blood T cell repertoires in COVID-19. TCRdb keeps only in-frame clones here, not all; method: immunoSEQ multiplex PCR. The sample has 470,000 or so clones; approximately 83% are singletons. The specimen was peripheral blood. The receptors derive from a human donor in a cohort sampled during active COVID-19. The CDR3 runs from the conserved cysteine through the conserved F or W. The order of the fields is D gene, V gene, clone size, J gene, CDR3 DNA, CDR3 protein. D genes are given only for firm matches. Where a row states a size, it is once, few, many or the class of an expanded clone; other rows omit it.

>.|TRBV24-1|.|TRBJ2-5
TGTGCCACCAGTGATTCTCTAAAACGGGAGACCCAGTACTTC
CATSDSLKRETQYF
>.|TRBV11-2|.|TRBJ2-1
TGTGCCAGCAGCCCCAGCTCCTACAATGAGCAGTTCTTC
CASSPSSYNEQFF
>TRBD2|TRBV6-5|.|TRBJ2-3
TGTGCCAGCAGTTCACTAGCGGGAGGGGAGGATACGCAGTATTTT
CASSSLAGGEDTQYF
>TRBD1|TRBV28|.|TRBJ2-1
TGTGCCAGCAGTTTGGGACAGGGGACGGGGAATGAGCAGTTCTTC
CASSLGQGTGNEQFF
>TRBD1|TRBV24-1|few|TRBJ2-5
TGTGCCACCAGTGGTAATGACAGGGCCCAAGAGACCCAGTACTTC
CATSGNDRAQETQYF
>TRBD2|TRBV7-8|.|TRBJ2-7
TGTGCCAGCAGGTTGATGGGGACTAGCGGGTTCTACGAGCAGTACTTC
CASRLMGTSGFYEQYF
>.|TRBV30|.|TRBJ1-1
TGTGCCTGGAGTGTAGATCAGGGATCCACTGAAGCTTTCTTT
CAWSVDQGSTEAFF
>.|TRBV28|.|TRBJ1-4
TGTGCCAGCAGTTCGGAGGTAACTAATGAAAAACTGTTTTTT
CASSSEVTNEKLFF
>TRBD1|TRBV19|.|TRBJ2-6
TGTGCCAGTAGTATGAGGACAGGGTTCTCTGGGGCCAACGTCCTGACTTTC
CASSMRTGFSGANVLTF
>TRBD2|TRBV5-4|.|TRBJ2-1
TGTGCCAGCAGCTTGAATAGCGGGAGCTCCTACAATGAGCAGTTCTTC
CASSLNSGSSYNEQFF
>.|TRBV20-1|.|TRBJ2-5
TGCAGTGTTGTACAAGAGACCCAGTACTTC
CSVVQETQYF
>TRBD2|TRBV30|.|TRBJ2-4
TGTGCCTGGAGTGTGGAGCGGGAGAACATTCAGTACTTC
CAWSVERENIQYF
>TRBD1|TRBV5-1|.|TRBJ2-2
TGCGCCAGCAGCTGGGGGGACAGGGGGCGCCCCGGGGAGCTGTTTTTT
CASSWGDRGRPGELFF
>TRBD1|TRBV30|.|TRBJ2-1
TGTGCCTGGAGTGGGGTGACAGGGGGAAGATTTTACAATGAGCAGTTCTTC
CAWSGVTGGRFYNEQFF
>TRBD2|TRBV9|.|TRBJ2-5
TGTGCCAGCAGCGTAGGGGTAGCGGGACTGGGCGTCGGGGAGACCCAGTACTTC
CASSVGVAGLGVGETQYF
>TRBD1|TRBV29-1|.|TRBJ1-1
TGCAGCGTACGGAAAGGGGGCGAGACTGAAGCTTTCTTT
CSVRKGGETEAFF
>.|TRBV9|.|TRBJ1-3
TGTGCCAGCAGGGGATCGACAAGTGGGGCATCGGGAAACACCATATATTTT
CASRGSTSGASGNTIYF
>TRBD1|TRBV18|.|TRBJ2-6
TGTGCCAGCTCATCCCGACAGGGAATAGCTGGGGCCAACGTCCTGACTTTC
CASSSRQGIAGANVLTF